A single sample gave rise to the 9 T cell receptor beta chains below, sequenced in a study of OX40 agonist ivuxolimab in advanced cancers. TCRdb's copy holds only in-frame clones and misses some; the assay was immunoSEQ multiplex PCR. The table has roughly 72,000 clones, approximately 89% seen once. Material: CD4+ or CD8+ T cells sorted from blood, obtained in a trial of the OX40 agonist ivuxolimab. The source is an adult with an advanced solid tumor such as melanoma, head and neck, liver or kidney cancer.

The gene calls are TRBV5-1 and TRBJ2-1; 8 bases fit TRBD2. The V gene end was trimmed by 3 bases and the J gene end by 4 bases; junction bases not matched to a gene: 6. The CDR3 is 15 residues long. From germline, CDR1 is SGHRS and CDR2 YFSETQ. CDR3 in amino acids: CASSSLAGLYNEQFF. The CDR3 DNA reads as TGCGCCAGCAGCTCCCTAGCGGGCCTTTACAATGAGCAGTTCTTC.

This sequence joins TRBV6-1 and TRBJ2-7; TRBD2 agrees at 12 bases. V gave up 4 bases and J gave up 6 bases; unmatched junction bases: 10. Germline assignment: CDR1 MNHNS and CDR2 SASEGT. This CDR3 comprises 16 residues. This CDR3 is CASSVPLAGGSSEQYF. The CDR3 coding sequence is TGTGCCAGCAGTGTGCCACTAGCGGGGGGATCAAGCGAGCAGTACTTC.

This chain uses TRBV6-5 with TRBJ1-2; 7 bases are shared with TRBD1. The CDR3 length is 13 residues. With V trimmed by 2 bases and J by 7 bases, 4 bases remained unmatched. CDR1 is MNHEY and CDR2 is SVGAGI in the germline V gene. CDR3 sequence reads: CASSYEGAGGYTF. For the CDR3, the DNA is TGTGCCAGCAGTTACGAGGGGGCCGGTGGCTACACCTTC.

The chain has TRBV9 and TRBJ2-3; 7 positions agree with TRBD1. Per germline, CDR1 SGDLS and CDR2 YYNGEE. The V and J ends lost 4 bases and 2 bases, in that order; junction bases with no gene match: 10. The CDR3 covers 16 residues. Written as DNA, the CDR3 is TGTGCCAGCAGCAACCGACAGGGAACAAACACAGATACGCAGTATTTT. It translates to CASSNRQGTNTDTQYF.

V gene TRBV5-6 combines with J gene TRBJ1-4; D is possibly TRBD1 (6 bases). CDR3 size: 14 residues. Germline V gene sequence: CDR1 SGHDT, CDR2 YYEEEE. Trimming took 0 bases from V and 14 from J, leaving 17 bases between them. The CDR3 bases are TGTGCCAGCAGCTTGGGGCATGCACAGGGTGGCCTGTTTTTT. It encodes CASSLGHAQGGLFF. The variable domain in full, completed from reference TRBV5-6 and TRBJ1-4, reads DAGVTQSPTHLIKTRGQQVTLRCSPKSGHDTVSWYQQALGQGPQFIFQYYEEEERQRGNFPDRFSGHQFPNYSSELNVNALLLGDSALYLCASSLGHAQGGLFFGSGTQLSVL.

This chain uses TRBV5-1 with TRBJ2-7; tentatively, D is TRBD1 (7 bases). The germline CDR1 and CDR2 sequences are SGHRS and YFSETQ. V dropped 0 bases and J dropped 3 bases, with 16 bases sitting between them. The CDR3 extends over 16 amino acids. CDR3 sequence: CASSLGGTAPRYEQYF. The CDR3 bases are TGCGCCAGCAGCTTGGGCGGGACAGCGCCGCGCTACGAGCAGTACTTC.

V usage is TRBV29-1 and J usage is TRBJ2-2; tentative D call: TRBD1 (6 bases). The CDR3 runs to 16 residues. Trimming took off 0 bases at V and 4 bases at J, with 15 bases between the two ends. The germline CDR1 and CDR2 sequences are SQVTM and ANQGSEA. The CDR3 here is CSVEDADRRFTGELFF. The CDR3 nucleotides read TGCAGCGTTGAAGACGCCGACAGGCGATTCACCGGGGAGCTGTTTTTT.

V and J are TRBV7-9 and TRBJ2-1; 7 bases line up with TRBD1. The CDR3 runs to 13 residues. V lost 5 bases to trimming and J lost 7 bases; unmatched junction nucleotides: 5. The germline V gene encodes CDR1 SEHNR and CDR2 FQNEAQ (reference sequence). The CDR3 reads CASSRGTANEQFF. For the CDR3, the DNA is TGTGCCAGCAGCCGTGGGACAGCTAATGAGCAGTTCTTC.

As to this clone: The same CDR3 also results from other DNA sequences found in this sample. The chain carries TRBV4-2 and TRBJ2-3; 10 positions agree with TRBD2. The CDR3 has 18 residues. The V gene's germline CDR1 is LGHNA and CDR2 YNFKEQ. With V trimmed by 1 base and J by 3 bases, 10 bases remained unmatched. The CDR3 DNA reads TGTGCCAGCAGCCAAGCCTCCGGGGGAGCGGGGGGGACAGATACGCAGTATTTT. Residues: CASSQASGGAGGTDTQYF.